This TCR beta chain was recorded in a study of blood T cells in healthy people across ages. Study findings and constraints: The unsorted PBMCs prevented any conclusive comparison of naive versus antigen-experienced cells. Higher diversity and more naive CD4+ cells were features of long-lived donors, compared to aged donors.

A sample-barcoded 5' primer and a J-beta primer mix were used in a second PCR of roughly 6 to 11 cycles. Each cDNA molecule received a tag from a template-switch adaptor that had 12 random nucleotides. Each of the samples gave a minimum of 3 million paired-end reads that contained CDR3. TCRdb recomputed calls from the 5' RACE reads with MiXCR, one row per CDR3 protein. The repertoire consists of around 1,000,000 distinct CDR3 sequences, with more than 30% occurring once and the leading ten covering 10% to 15%. Details on this clonotype: Its antigen is undetermined.

The clonotype was recovered from a man between 18 and 35 years old in good health. Sequencing was carried out using blood.

CDR3 amino acids: CASTHGRSNTEAFF. CDR3 DNA sequence: TGTGCCAGCACCCACGGCAGGTCCAACACTGAAGCTTTCTTT. The V call is TRBV7-9, the J call TRBJ1-1; no firm D call. The germline CDR1 and CDR2 sequences are SEHNR and FQNEAQ (reference sequence). The CDR3 runs 14 residues. V was shortened by 7 bases and J by 2 bases, with 14 bases between the two germline ends. Full variable domain (remainder filled in from reference TRBV7-9 and TRBJ1-1): DTGVSQNPRHKITKRGQNVTFRCDPISEHNRLYWYRQTLGQGPEFLTYFQNEAQLEKSRLLSDRFSAERPKGSFSTLEIQRTEQGDSAMYLCASTHGRSNTEAFFGQGTRLTVV.